The rows below give T cell receptor beta chains drawn from one sample of a study of blood T cells in healthy people across ages. One entry per CDR3 protein, called by TCRdb with MiXCR from the 5' RACE reads. Of more than 650,000 distinct CDR3 sequences in the sample, 22% are singletons; the top ten hold roughly 22%. The sample was blood. All receptors derive from a man aged 70 or older in good health. CDR3s include the opening cysteine and the closing phenylalanine or tryptophan. The order of the fields is D gene, V gene, clone size, J gene, CDR3 protein, CDR3 DNA. D genes are given only for firm matches. Clone size, where shown, is once, few, many, or a class for clones that have expanded.

D gene: NA
V gene: TRBV20-1
clone size: few
J gene: TRBJ1-1
CDR3 protein: CSAPWGVSEAFF
CDR3 DNA: TGCAGTGCTCCGTGGGGGGTTTCGGAAGCTTTCTTT

D gene: TRBD2
V gene: TRBV7-2
clone size: NA
J gene: TRBJ2-7
CDR3 protein: CASSLASGGPYEQYF
CDR3 DNA: TGTGCCAGCAGCTTAGCTAGCGGGGGACCCTACGAGCAGTACTTC

D gene: TRBD2
V gene: TRBV14
clone size: many
J gene: TRBJ2-3
CDR3 protein: CASSLSGGADTQYF
CDR3 DNA: TGTGCCAGCAGCCTTAGCGGGGGTGCAGATACGCAGTATTTT

D gene: NA
V gene: TRBV21-1
clone size: NA
J gene: TRBJ1-4
CDR3 protein: CASSNDRLPGQSYEKLFF
CDR3 DNA: TGTGCCAGCAGCAATGATCGGCTACCGGGCCAGTCTTATGAAAAACTGTTTTTT

D gene: NA
V gene: TRBV5-5
clone size: NA
J gene: TRBJ1-1
CDR3 protein: CASSTWTVNTEAFF
CDR3 DNA: TGTGCCAGCAGCACCTGGACAGTTAACACTGAAGCTTTCTTT

D gene: NA
V gene: TRBV28
clone size: NA
J gene: TRBJ1-1
CDR3 protein: CASSFRRGYPEAFF
CDR3 DNA: TGTGCCAGCAGTTTTAGGAGGGGGTACCCTGAAGCTTTCTTT

D gene: TRBD2
V gene: TRBV20-1
clone size: NA
J gene: TRBJ2-1
CDR3 protein: CSARLSGTSGTRSSYNEQFF
CDR3 DNA: TGCAGTGCGCGTTTGTCCGGGACTAGCGGGACGAGGAGCTCCTACAATGAGCAGTTCTTC

D gene: NA
V gene: TRBV21-1
clone size: few
J gene: TRBJ2-7
CDR3 protein: CASSVGTAGYEQYF
CDR3 DNA: TGTGCCAGCAGCGTCGGGACAGCTGGCTACGAGCAGTACTTC

D gene: NA
V gene: TRBV3-1
clone size: NA
J gene: TRBJ1-1
CDR3 protein: CASSQGRHLNTEAFF
CDR3 DNA: TGTGCCAGCAGCCAAGGGCGTCACTTGAACACTGAAGCTTTCTTT

D gene: NA
V gene: TRBV7-2
clone size: NA
J gene: TRBJ1-1
CDR3 protein: CASSFSQARRAFF
CDR3 DNA: TGTGCCAGCAGCTTTAGCCAGGCGCGTCGTGCTTTCTTT

D gene: NA
V gene: TRBV5-1
clone size: NA
J gene: TRBJ2-3
CDR3 protein: CASSFGEYRVTDTQYF
CDR3 DNA: TGCGCCAGCAGCTTTGGGGAATATCGAGTCACAGATACGCAGTATTTT

D gene: TRBD2
V gene: TRBV20-1
clone size: NA
J gene: TRBJ2-7
CDR3 protein: CSARKPLAGTYEQYF
CDR3 DNA: TGCAGTGCTAGGAAGCCTCTAGCGGGAACCTACGAGCAGTACTTC

D gene: NA
V gene: TRBV2
clone size: many
J gene: TRBJ2-1
CDR3 protein: CASSSSGTGAREQFF
CDR3 DNA: TGTGCCAGCAGTTCCTCCGGGACCGGGGCGAGGGAGCAGTTCTTC

D gene: NA
V gene: TRBV20-1
clone size: NA
J gene: TRBJ1-2
CDR3 protein: CSAIPTEFYNYGYTF
CDR3 DNA: TGCAGTGCTATACCGACAGAGTTTTACAACTATGGCTACACCTTC

D gene: NA
V gene: TRBV5-1
clone size: NA
J gene: TRBJ2-5
CDR3 protein: CASSLSILETQYF
CDR3 DNA: TGCGCCAGCAGCTTATCGATTCTAGAGACCCAGTACTTC

D gene: TRBD1
V gene: TRBV20-1
clone size: few
J gene: TRBJ1-2
CDR3 protein: CSASSGRGKAGYTF
CDR3 DNA: TGCAGTGCTAGTAGTGGCAGGGGGAAGGCTGGCTACACCTTC

D gene: NA
V gene: TRBV5-6
clone size: few
J gene: TRBJ2-7
CDR3 protein: CASAVSRTGYEQYF
CDR3 DNA: TGTGCCAGCGCTGTTAGCAGGACGGGCTACGAGCAGTACTTC

D gene: NA
V gene: TRBV4-1
clone size: NA
J gene: TRBJ2-5
CDR3 protein: CASSQDPASQVETQYF
CDR3 DNA: TGCGCCAGCAGCCAAGACCCGGCGAGCCAGGTAGAGACCCAGTACTTC

D gene: NA
V gene: TRBV15
clone size: few
J gene: TRBJ2-3
CDR3 protein: CATSTRTDSYTDTQYF
CDR3 DNA: TGTGCCACCAGCACTAGGACAGATAGCTACACAGATACGCAGTATTTT

D gene: TRBD2
V gene: TRBV28
clone size: NA
J gene: TRBJ2-7
CDR3 protein: CASRSTSGGNYEQYF
CDR3 DNA: TGTGCCAGCAGATCCACTAGCGGGGGGAACTACGAGCAGTACTTC

D gene: NA
V gene: TRBV12-3/TRBV12-4
clone size: few
J gene: TRBJ2-3
CDR3 protein: CASSLSRVRDTQYF
CDR3 DNA: TGTGCCAGCAGTTTAAGTAGGGTTCGAGATACGCAGTATTTT

D gene: TRBD1
V gene: TRBV6-5
clone size: NA
J gene: TRBJ1-2
CDR3 protein: CASSYGTGSAVKGYTF
CDR3 DNA: TGTGCCAGCAGTTACGGGACAGGGAGTGCGGTAAAGGGCTACACCTTC

D gene: NA
V gene: TRBV11-2
clone size: NA
J gene: TRBJ2-3
CDR3 protein: CASSLGTGPMEVDTQYF
CDR3 DNA: TGTGCCAGCAGCCTAGGTACCGGGCCTATGGAGGTAGATACGCAGTATTTT

D gene: TRBD1
V gene: TRBV29-1
clone size: NA
J gene: TRBJ1-4
CDR3 protein: CSVEEGRGGEKLFF
CDR3 DNA: TGCAGCGTTGAAGAAGGCAGGGGGGGTGAAAAACTGTTTTTT

D gene: NA
V gene: TRBV5-1
clone size: few
J gene: TRBJ1-1
CDR3 protein: CASSLKTGLGTEAFF
CDR3 DNA: TGCGCCAGCAGTTTGAAAACAGGCCTGGGTACTGAAGCTTTCTTT

D gene: NA
V gene: TRBV5-5
clone size: NA
J gene: TRBJ2-5
CDR3 protein: CASSGGTLKETQYF
CDR3 DNA: TGTGCCAGCAGCGGCGGGACACTAAAAGAGACCCAGTACTTC

D gene: TRBD1
V gene: TRBV12-3/TRBV12-4
clone size: once
J gene: TRBJ1-2
CDR3 protein: CASSFGGGYRYTF
CDR3 DNA: TGTGCCAGCAGTTTTGGAGGGGGCTATCGCTACACCTTC

D gene: NA
V gene: TRBV28
clone size: few
J gene: TRBJ2-7
CDR3 protein: CASRFRGKGYEQYF
CDR3 DNA: TGTGCCAGCAGATTTAGAGGGAAGGGCTACGAGCAGTACTTC

D gene: TRBD1
V gene: TRBV7-9
clone size: many
J gene: TRBJ1-2
CDR3 protein: CASRPGTVGNYGYTF
CDR3 DNA: TGTGCCAGCAGGCCCGGGACAGTCGGAAACTATGGCTACACCTTC

D gene: NA
V gene: TRBV20-1
clone size: NA
J gene: TRBJ2-5
CDR3 protein: CSASIRETQYF
CDR3 DNA: TGCAGTGCTAGCATCAGAGAGACCCAGTACTTC

D gene: NA
V gene: TRBV20-1
clone size: NA
J gene: TRBJ2-5
CDR3 protein: CSATESETQYF
CDR3 DNA: TGCAGTGCTACCGAGTCTGAGACCCAGTACTTC

D gene: NA
V gene: TRBV6-2/TRBV6-3
clone size: once
J gene: TRBJ2-5
CDR3 protein: CASSYQGLETQYF
CDR3 DNA: TGTGCCAGCAGTTACCAGGGGCTGGAGACCCAGTACTTC

D gene: NA
V gene: TRBV7-9
clone size: few
J gene: TRBJ2-7
CDR3 protein: CASSVGPTSYEQYF
CDR3 DNA: TGTGCCAGCAGCGTGGGCCCAACCTCCTACGAGCAGTACTTC

D gene: NA
V gene: TRBV6-1
clone size: few
J gene: TRBJ2-7
CDR3 protein: CASSEQMDSYEQYF
CDR3 DNA: TGTGCCAGCAGTGAACAAATGGATTCCTACGAGCAGTACTTC

D gene: TRBD1
V gene: TRBV7-9
clone size: few
J gene: TRBJ2-3
CDR3 protein: CASSSRNRGRHEDTQYF
CDR3 DNA: TGTGCCAGCAGCTCTCGTAACAGGGGCCGCCATGAAGATACGCAGTATTTT

D gene: NA
V gene: TRBV7-2
clone size: few
J gene: TRBJ2-1
CDR3 protein: CASSFVRSSYNEQFF
CDR3 DNA: TGTGCCAGCAGCTTCGTACGGAGCTCCTACAATGAGCAGTTCTTC

D gene: NA
V gene: TRBV12-3/TRBV12-4
clone size: many
J gene: TRBJ2-5
CDR3 protein: CASRREETQYF
CDR3 DNA: TGTGCCAGCAGGCGTGAAGAGACCCAGTACTTC

D gene: NA
V gene: TRBV27
clone size: NA
J gene: TRBJ1-1
CDR3 protein: CASSPIRTRQANTEAFF
CDR3 DNA: TGTGCCAGCAGTCCCATCCGGACAAGACAAGCGAACACTGAAGCTTTCTTT

D gene: NA
V gene: TRBV6-2/TRBV6-3
clone size: few
J gene: TRBJ1-2
CDR3 protein: CASSTSGAYGYTF
CDR3 DNA: TGTGCCAGCAGTACATCAGGGGCCTATGGCTACACCTTC

D gene: NA
V gene: TRBV30
clone size: NA
J gene: TRBJ2-6
CDR3 protein: CAWNSGANVLTF
CDR3 DNA: TGTGCCTGGAACTCTGGGGCCAACGTCCTGACTTTC

D gene: NA
V gene: TRBV5-1
clone size: NA
J gene: TRBJ2-4
CDR3 protein: CASSTERGHALAKNIQYF
CDR3 DNA: TGCGCCAGCAGCACCGAACGTGGACACGCCTTAGCCAAAAACATTCAGTACTTC

D gene: NA
V gene: TRBV11-2
clone size: NA
J gene: TRBJ2-5
CDR3 protein: CASSAAETQYF
CDR3 DNA: TGTGCCAGCAGCGCGGCGGAGACCCAGTACTTC

D gene: TRBD2
V gene: TRBV6-1
clone size: few
J gene: TRBJ2-3
CDR3 protein: CASSRAQLAGADTQYF
CDR3 DNA: TGTGCCAGCAGCCGCGCCCAACTAGCGGGAGCAGATACGCAGTATTTT

D gene: NA
V gene: TRBV12-3/TRBV12-4
clone size: NA
J gene: TRBJ2-3
CDR3 protein: CASSFSRGGADTQYF
CDR3 DNA: TGTGCCAGCAGTTTCAGTAGGGGGGGAGCAGATACGCAGTATTTT

D gene: NA
V gene: TRBV28
clone size: once
J gene: TRBJ1-1
CDR3 protein: CASSSHGGGKNTEAFF
CDR3 DNA: TGTGCCAGCAGTTCCCACGGTGGAGGGAAGAACACTGAAGCTTTCTTT

D gene: NA
V gene: TRBV2
clone size: NA
J gene: TRBJ2-7
CDR3 protein: CASSDDGTPYEQYF
CDR3 DNA: TGTGCCAGCAGTGATGACGGGACCCCCTACGAGCAGTACTTC

D gene: TRBD2
V gene: TRBV20-1
clone size: NA
J gene: TRBJ2-1
CDR3 protein: CSACSGGSNEQFF
CDR3 DNA: TGCAGTGCTTGTAGCGGGGGTTCCAATGAGCAGTTCTTC

D gene: NA
V gene: TRBV20-1
clone size: few
J gene: TRBJ1-6
CDR3 protein: CSARAGGRGNSPLHF
CDR3 DNA: TGCAGTGCTAGAGCGGGGGGGCGCGGTAATTCACCCCTCCACTTT

D gene: TRBD1
V gene: TRBV4-1
clone size: few
J gene: TRBJ1-5
CDR3 protein: CASSQDLGQINQPQHF
CDR3 DNA: TGCGCCAGCAGCCAAGATTTGGGACAGATCAATCAGCCCCAGCATTTT

D gene: TRBD1
V gene: TRBV12-3/TRBV12-4
clone size: NA
J gene: TRBJ2-5
CDR3 protein: CASGRDRYSQETQYF
CDR3 DNA: TGTGCCAGCGGAAGGGACAGATACTCCCAAGAGACCCAGTACTTC

D gene: TRBD1
V gene: TRBV6-5
clone size: NA
J gene: TRBJ1-1
CDR3 protein: CASRRSTGANTEAFF
CDR3 DNA: TGTGCCAGCAGACGATCGACAGGGGCGAACACTGAAGCTTTCTTT

D gene: NA
V gene: TRBV2
clone size: few
J gene: TRBJ2-2
CDR3 protein: CASSVSLLLLTGELFF
CDR3 DNA: TGTGCCAGCAGTGTTTCACTATTGTTGCTAACCGGGGAGCTGTTTTTT

D gene: TRBD1
V gene: TRBV4-1
clone size: few
J gene: TRBJ1-1
CDR3 protein: CASSQGSGRGPTEAFF
CDR3 DNA: TGCGCCAGCAGCCAAGGATCGGGAAGGGGGCCCACTGAAGCTTTCTTT

D gene: NA
V gene: TRBV11-2
clone size: NA
J gene: TRBJ2-1
CDR3 protein: CASSQSGPYNEQFF
CDR3 DNA: TGTGCCAGCAGCCAAAGCGGGCCCTACAATGAGCAGTTCTTC